The rows below give T cell receptor beta chains drawn from one sample of a study of blood T cell repertoires in COVID-19. The table came from immunoSEQ multiplex PCR; TCRdb's copy has only in-frame clones and leaves some out. The table lists approximately 41,000 clones, over 75% of them singletons. Sequencing input: peripheral blood. These receptors were obtained from a man between 40 and 49 years old with active or convalescent COVID-19. The CDR3 runs from the conserved cysteine through the conserved F or W. D genes are given only for firm matches.

j_call	v_call	d_call	cdr3_aa
TRBJ2-6	TRBV5-6	TRBD2	CASSGGLGAGGAGANVLTF
TRBJ2-2	TRBV10-1	TRBD2	CASRELAGKTGELFF
TRBJ2-7	TRBV13	TRBD2	CASSNSGGISYEQYF
TRBJ1-5	TRBV30	.	CAWSGGGTSNQPQHF
TRBJ2-7	TRBV3-1/TRBV3-2	.	CASSQDPFSEQYF
TRBJ1-5	TRBV10-3	TRBD1	CATGGVTGNQPQHF
TRBJ2-5	TRBV7-3	.	CASSPGGGIQETQYF
TRBJ2-5	TRBV6-2/TRBV6-3	.	CASSYSPGITQIFQETQYF
TRBJ1-2	TRBV3-1/TRBV3-2	.	CASSLRGGGYTF
TRBJ1-1	TRBV5-4	.	CASNNPGNMNTEAFF
TRBJ1-5	TRBV30	.	CAWSAGGSSNQPQHF
TRBJ2-2	TRBV7-6	.	CASTPGFGELFF
TRBJ2-1	TRBV6-5	.	CASSSKGVVEQFF
TRBJ2-3	TRBV5-6	.	CASSPVLLDTQYF
TRBJ1-1	TRBV6-5	.	CASSYEENTEAFF
TRBJ2-6	TRBV9	.	CASSVDSGANVLTF
TRBJ2-3	TRBV5-4	TRBD2	CAGAGGGTDTQYF
TRBJ1-2	TRBV29-1	.	CSVAGGYGYTF
TRBJ2-4	TRBV7-9	.	CASSPPIARSAKNIQYF
TRBJ1-6	TRBV19	.	CASSDRYSPLHF
TRBJ2-2	TRBV29-1	.	CSARGTGELFF
TRBJ1-1	TRBV3-1/TRBV3-2	TRBD1	CASSLRTGAGNTEAFF
TRBJ2-1	TRBV5-6	TRBD2	CASSSGTSGSLF
TRBJ1-5	TRBV28	.	CASTGDYNQPQHF